These 30 T cell receptor beta chains originate from one sample sequenced in a study of early T cells in non-severe SARS-CoV-2 infection. TCRdb independently ran MiXCR on the 5' RACE reads; one entry per CDR3 protein. The sample has tens of thousands of distinct CDR3 sequences; approximately 10% are singletons. Material for sequencing was whole blood. The receptors stem from an adult who was a healthcare worker with PCR-confirmed SARS-CoV-2 infection or an uninfected control (not recorded which).

This clonotype has just a few counts. J is TRBJ2-3 and V is TRBV7-9; TRBD1 or TRBD2 may be the D gene (5 bases each). Germline V CDR1 and CDR2: SEHNR, FQNEAQ (reference sequence). Trimming removed 4 bases at V and 6 bases at J, with 14 bases between. CDR3 length: 14 amino acids. The CDR3 nucleotides are TGTGCCAGCAGCTGGGACCTCCCGGCCGATACGCAGTATTTT. Encoded protein: CASSWDLPADTQYF.

The CDR3 nucleotides read TGCAGTGCTACAAGGAGGGGAAACGTGAACACTGAAGCTTTCTTT. This translates into CSATRRGNVNTEAFF. The rearrangement uses TRBV20-1 and TRBJ1-1; TRBD1 is a possible D gene (5 bases). The CDR3 covers 15 residues. Germline assignment: CDR1 DFQATT and CDR2 SNEGSKA (reference sequence). V lost 4 bases and J 0 bases, leaving 15 bases between the germline ends.

There are a few counts of this clonotype. The chain links TRBV29-1 to TRBJ2-3, with 13 bases lining up with TRBD2. The CDR3 is made up of 15 amino acids. V was pared by 8 bases and J by 7 bases, with 12 bases of the junction left unmatched. The germline V gene has CDR1 SQVTM and CDR2 ANQGSEA. Written as DNA, the CDR3 is TGCAGCACCCTGAGAGGGACTAGCGGGGAGAATACGCAGTATTTT. This codes for CSTLRGTSGENTQYF.

This clonotype appeared many times. In DNA, the CDR3 is TGTGCCAGTAGTCCCAGAGGGGGGAGGGAGACCCAGTACTTC. Protein product: CASSPRGGRETQYF. The genes are TRBV19 and TRBJ2-5, with D perhaps TRBD1 or TRBD2 (6 bases each). The germline gives CDR1 LNHDA, CDR2 SQIVND (reference sequence). V shed 5 bases and J shed 5 bases, with 15 bases lying between them. The CDR3 covers 14 residues. Combining the CDR3 with reference TRBV19 and TRBJ2-5 gives the whole variable domain DGGITQSPKYLFRKEGQNVTLSCEQNLNHDAMYWYRQDPGQGLRLIYYSQIVNDFQKGDIAEGYSVSREKKESFPLTVTSAQKNPTAFYLCASSPRGGRETQYFGPGTRLLVL.

This clonotype was picked up a small number of times. V gene TRBV18 combines with J gene TRBJ2-5, with 8 bases matching TRBD1. Germline assignment: CDR1 KGHSH and CDR2 LQKENI. Germline trimming cut 1 base from V and 4 bases from J; bases unmatched to any gene: 2. The CDR3 has 14 amino acids. The CDR3 DNA follows: TGTGCCAGCTCACCACTACAGGGGGGAGAGACCCAGTACTTC. Protein sequence: CASSPLQGGETQYF.

J is TRBJ1-4 and V is TRBV3-1; D not certain. The CDR3 has 14 residues. The V gene's germline CDR1 is LGHDT and CDR2 YNNKEL (reference sequence). V shed 2 bases and J shed 0 bases, with 4 bases lying between them. The CDR3 spells CASSQTATNEKLFF. The CDR3, as DNA: TGTGCCAGCAGCCAAACTGCAACTAATGAAAAACTGTTTTTT.

This clonotype has a count of ten or more. CDR3 region: CASSLGPDGYTF. CDR3 nucleotide sequence: TGTGCCAGCAGTTTAGGCCCGGATGGCTACACCTTC. The chain couples TRBV12-3 or TRBV12-4 to TRBJ1-2; D ambiguous. V shed 1 base and J shed 6 bases, with 6 bases lying between them. The CDR3 runs 12 residues.

This clonotype was observed a handful of times. This chain links TRBV20-1 with TRBJ1-5, with 10 bases fitting TRBD1. This CDR3 contains 15 residues. Germline V gene data show CDR1 as DFQATT and CDR2 as SNEGSKA (reference sequence). V lost 4 bases to trimming and J lost 10 bases; unmatched junction nucleotides: 13. In nucleotides, the CDR3 is TGCAGTGCTAAACCGCAAGGGACAGGGGCCCTTCCCCAGCATTTT. This encodes CSAKPQGTGALPQHF.

The J gene is TRBJ2-3, the V gene TRBV7-8; 8 bases agree with TRBD2. The V gene end was trimmed by 0 bases and the J gene end by 1 base; junction bases not matched to a gene: 3. The CDR3 is 16 amino acids. The germline gives CDR1 SGHVS, CDR2 FQNEAQ. This chain's CDR3 is CASSLASGVRTDTQYF. For the CDR3, the DNA is TGTGCCAGCAGCTTAGCTAGCGGGGTCCGCACAGATACGCAGTATTTT.

Only a few counts were recorded for this clonotype. The gene calls are TRBV15 and TRBJ2-3, with D unclear. V lost 0 bases, J lost 4 bases, and 14 bases lay in between. The CDR3 contains 16 residues. Per germline, CDR1 LNHNV and CDR2 YYDKDF (reference sequence). In nucleotides, the CDR3 is TGTGCCACCAGCAGAGATATAGGGCGGCCCGCAGATACGCAGTATTTT. It codes for CATSRDIGRPADTQYF.

The table lists this clonotype with many counts. The rearrangement uses TRBV7-6 and TRBJ2-2, with D possibly being TRBD1 (5 bases). CDR1 is SGHVS, CDR2 FNYEAQ, per germline. With 4 bases removed from V and 0 bases from J, the gap between germline ends came to 12 bases. The CDR3 is made up of 16 amino acids. The CDR3 nucleotides are TGTGCCAGCAGCTCTCAATTACAGGCGAACACCGGGGAGCTGTTTTTT. Protein: CASSSQLQANTGELFF. Combining the CDR3 with reference TRBV7-6 and TRBJ2-2 gives the whole variable domain GAGVSQSPRYKVTKRGQDVALRCDPISGHVSLYWYRQALGQGPEFLTYFNYEAQQDKSGLPNDRFSAERPEGSISTLTIQRTEQRDSAMYRCASSSQLQANTGELFFGEGSRLTVL.

The chain couples TRBV5-4 to TRBJ2-1, with 7 nucleotides matching TRBD2. The ends lost 6 bases at V and 0 bases at J; junction bases unmatched: 12. Germline CDR1 reads SGHNT; CDR2 reads YYREEE (reference sequence). The CDR3 consists of 17 residues. The CDR3 sequence is CASTNPLGGSSYNEQFF. The CDR3 region has the DNA TGTGCCAGCACCAACCCCCTGGGGGGGAGCTCCTACAATGAGCAGTTCTTC.

This clonotype was counted a few times. The rearrangement links TRBV20-1 to TRBJ2-1; the match to TRBD2 covers 8 bases. This CDR3 spans 17 amino acids. Trimming took 0 bases from V and 2 from J; bases not matched to a gene: 9. Looked up from germline, CDR1 is DFQATT and CDR2 is SNEGSKA (reference sequence). This chain's CDR3 is CSARDLSGGPPYNEQFF. The CDR3 DNA follows: TGCAGTGCTAGAGATCTCAGCGGGGGCCCCCCCTACAATGAGCAGTTCTTC.

In this sample, this clonotype turned up a few times. The V gene is TRBV7-6, the J gene TRBJ2-7, with D unclear. The CDR3 length is 15 residues. Trimming cost V 0 bases and J 2 bases, with 11 bases left between them. Per the germline V gene, CDR1 is SGHVS and CDR2 is FNYEAQ. The CDR3 region is CASSLASARAYEQYF. The CDR3 DNA reads as TGTGCCAGCAGCTTAGCGTCAGCTCGTGCCTACGAGCAGTACTTC.

For this clonotype: The junction departs from germline at one end; a sequencing error may be responsible. V usage is TRBV30 and J usage is TRBJ1-4; maybe TRBD1 (5 bases). The CDR3 is made up of 13 amino acids. The germline gives CDR1 GTSNPN, CDR2 SVGIG (reference sequence). CDR3 region: CVWSLQVNEKLFF. The CDR3 coding sequence is TGTGTCTGGAGTCTACAGGTTAATGAAAAACTGTTTTTT.

This clonotype showed up many times. The gene calls are TRBV18 and TRBJ1-2; 10 bases match TRBD1. Unmatched junction bases numbered 9, after V lost 2 bases and J lost 6 bases. The CDR3 loop spans 16 amino acids. Germline CDR1 is KGHSH and CDR2 is LQKENI. DNA for the CDR3: TGTGCCAGCTCACCAGAAGTTGCCGGGACAGGGGATGGCTACACCTTC. Translation: CASSPEVAGTGDGYTF.

This clonotype came up many times. J is TRBJ1-1 and V is TRBV7-9; D is unclear. The length of the CDR3 is 13 residues. Per germline, CDR1 SEHNR and CDR2 FQNEAQ (reference sequence). Trimming shortened V by 5 bases and J by 2 bases, and 9 bases separated the two germline ends. The CDR3 spells CASSLSSNTEAFF. The DNA for the CDR3 is TGTGCCAGCAGCCTATCTTCTAACACTGAAGCTTTCTTT.

The V and J genes are TRBV18 and TRBJ2-2; D ambiguous. V lost 3 bases to trimming and J lost 0 bases, with 11 bases between them. CDR3 size: 16 residues. Germline lookup yields CDR1 KGHSH and CDR2 LQKENI. CDR3 coding DNA: TGTGCCAGCTCACCGTTTTCGACCTCGAACACCGGGGAGCTGTTTTTT. Its translation is CASSPFSTSNTGELFF. The complete variable domain, with remaining parts taken from reference TRBV18 and TRBJ2-2, reads NAGVMQNPRHLVRRRGQEARLRCSPMKGHSHVYWYRQLPEEGLKFMVYLQKENIIDESGMPKERFSAEFPKEGPSILRIQQVVRGDSAAYFCASSPFSTSNTGELFFGEGSRLTVL.

This clonotype was detected ten times or more. The rearrangement links TRBV13 to TRBJ2-1; possible D gene TRBD2, 5 bases. Germline-derived CDR1 and CDR2 are PRHDT and FYEKMQ (reference sequence). The V gene lost 6 bases and the J gene lost 8 bases, with 14 bases spanning the gap. This CDR3 is 13 amino acids long. CDR3 loop: CASRDYLRDEQFF. CDR3 in DNA: TGTGCCAGCAGAGACTACCTGCGGGATGAGCAGTTCTTC.

This clonotype showed up just a few times. This rearrangement joins TRBV14 to TRBJ2-7; 7 bases are a match to TRBD2. The CDR3 contains 19 residues. Germline V gene data show CDR1 as SGHDN and CDR2 as FVKESK. The ends lost 5 bases at V and 0 bases at J; junction bases unmatched: 19. The CDR3 bases are TGTGCCAGCAGCTCTTTTTCCCTGGATCGCGGGGGTAGCTCCTACGAGCAGTACTTC. This encodes CASSSFSLDRGGSSYEQYF.

There are a few counts of this clonotype. The chain joins TRBV7-9 to TRBJ2-2; the match to TRBD1 covers 8 bases. The length of the CDR3 is 18 residues. The germline V gene encodes CDR1 SEHNR and CDR2 FQNEAQ (reference sequence). J gave up 4 bases and V 6 bases, and 16 bases lay outside the gene matches. The CDR3 spells CASRELGQAKYGTGELFF. The CDR3 bases are TGTGCCAGCAGGGAATTGGGACAGGCCAAATACGGCACCGGGGAGCTGTTTTTT.

The rearrangement joins TRBV12-3 or TRBV12-4 to TRBJ2-5, with a weak D call TRBD2 (5 bases). V lost 6 bases, J lost 9 bases, and 14 bases lay in between. This CDR3 has 12 amino acids. CDR3 sequence reads: CASRGLAEAQYF. In DNA form, the CDR3 reads TGTGCCAGCAGAGGACTTGCGGAGGCCCAGTACTTC.

This clonotype was recorded many times. The chain employs TRBV2 and TRBJ2-3; D possibly corresponds to TRBD1 (6 bases). The CDR3 consists of 13 residues. V shed 3 bases and J shed 4 bases, with 8 bases lying between them. Per the germline V gene, CDR1 is SNHLY and CDR2 is FYNNEI. The CDR3 reads CASSDSGADTQYF. CDR3 in DNA: TGTGCCAGCAGTGACTCAGGGGCAGATACGCAGTATTTT. Supplemented by reference TRBV2 and TRBJ2-3, the full variable domain reads EPEVTQTPSHQVTQMGQEVILRCVPISNHLYFYWYRQILGQKVEFLVSFYNNEISEKSEIFDDQFSVERPDGSNFTLKIRSTKLEDSAMYFCASSDSGADTQYFGPGTRLTVL.

The J gene is TRBJ1-6, the V gene TRBV2; D is perhaps TRBD1 (5 bases). The CDR3 has 12 residues. Trimming removed 6 bases at V and 12 bases at J, with 12 bases between. Germline V CDR1 and CDR2: SNHLY, FYNNEI. The CDR3 loop reads CASRGQEEPLHF. CDR3 nucleotide sequence: TGTGCCAGCAGGGGGCAGGAGGAACCCCTCCACTTT.

CDR3 protein: CASSAPGGNQPQHF. In DNA form, the CDR3 reads TGTGCCAGCAGCGCCCCGGGGGGCAATCAGCCCCAGCATTTT. This rearrangement joins TRBV12-1 to TRBJ1-5; the D call in the table, TRBD1, was not verified against the DNA. TRBV12-1 is shown as a pseudogene. The CDR3 extends over 14 amino acids.

The rearrangement links TRBV5-1 to TRBJ2-7; D uncertain. Germline CDR1 is SGHRS and CDR2 is YFSETQ. The CDR3 is made up of 13 amino acids. V was clipped by 6 bases and J by 4 bases, with 14 bases between them. This CDR3 is CASTTIRTYEQYF. CDR3 DNA sequence: TGCGCCAGCACTACGATACGAACTTACGAGCAGTACTTC.

The rearrangement joins TRBV5-1 to TRBJ1-2; no firm D call. CDR1 SGHRS and CDR2 YFSETQ come from the germline V gene. V was cut by 4 bases and J by 3 bases, with 13 bases left in between. This CDR3 comprises 14 residues. The CDR3 DNA reads as TGCGCCAGCAGCACCTTGGACGGGCACTATGGCTACACCTTC. It is translated as CASSTLDGHYGYTF.

This clonotype came up many times. This chain uses TRBV5-1 with TRBJ2-5; a weak D match, TRBD2 (5 bases). Between the trimmed V and J ends, which lost 0 bases and 2 bases, there was a span of 8 bases. The CDR3 extends over 14 amino acids. Germline values: CDR1 SGHRS, CDR2 YFSETQ. CDR3 DNA sequence: TGCGCCAGCAGCTTGGGGAGGCTTCAAGAGACCCAGTACTTC. This sequence encodes CASSLGRLQETQYF.

This clonotype occurred a few times. This chain joins TRBV18 and TRBJ1-6, with D perhaps matching TRBD1 (6 bases). Per germline, CDR1 KGHSH and CDR2 LQKENI. V lost 6 bases and J lost 10, with 19 bases in between. This CDR3 comprises 15 residues. As DNA, the CDR3 is TGTGCCAGCTCCCCGGACAGTTTGGCGGGGTCACCCCTCCACTTT. Its protein is CASSPDSLAGSPLHF.

The V call is TRBV5-1, the J call TRBJ2-7; perhaps TRBD2 as D (6 bases). The CDR3 is 15 amino acids. From germline, CDR1 is SGHRS and CDR2 YFSETQ. Deletions cut 4 bases from V and 6 bases from J, with 20 bases between. The CDR3 coding sequence is TGCGCCAGCAGCCCCCAGGCCCCGGGGGTCTCCGAGCAGTACTTC. Its protein product is CASSPQAPGVSEQYF. The whole variable domain, remainder taken from reference TRBV5-1 and TRBJ2-7, is KAGVTQTPRYLIKTRGQQVTLSCSPISGHRSVSWYQQTPGQGLQFLFEYFSETQRNKGNFPGRFSGRQFSNSRSEMNVSTLELGDSALYLCASSPQAPGVSEQYFGPGTRLTVT.